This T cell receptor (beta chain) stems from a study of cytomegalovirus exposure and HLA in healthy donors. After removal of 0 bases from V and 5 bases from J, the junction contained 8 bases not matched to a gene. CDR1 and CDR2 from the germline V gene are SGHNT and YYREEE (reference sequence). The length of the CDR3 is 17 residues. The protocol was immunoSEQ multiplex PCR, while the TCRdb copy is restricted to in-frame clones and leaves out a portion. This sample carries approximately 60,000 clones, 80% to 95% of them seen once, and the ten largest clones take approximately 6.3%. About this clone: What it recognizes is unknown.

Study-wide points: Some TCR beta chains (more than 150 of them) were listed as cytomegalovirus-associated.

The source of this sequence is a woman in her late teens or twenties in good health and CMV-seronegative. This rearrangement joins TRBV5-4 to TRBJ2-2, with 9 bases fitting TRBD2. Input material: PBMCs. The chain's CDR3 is CASSLAFLAGGTGELFF. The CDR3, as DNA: TGTGCCAGCAGCTTGGCTTTCCTGGCGGGAGGGACCGGGGAGCTGTTTTTT.